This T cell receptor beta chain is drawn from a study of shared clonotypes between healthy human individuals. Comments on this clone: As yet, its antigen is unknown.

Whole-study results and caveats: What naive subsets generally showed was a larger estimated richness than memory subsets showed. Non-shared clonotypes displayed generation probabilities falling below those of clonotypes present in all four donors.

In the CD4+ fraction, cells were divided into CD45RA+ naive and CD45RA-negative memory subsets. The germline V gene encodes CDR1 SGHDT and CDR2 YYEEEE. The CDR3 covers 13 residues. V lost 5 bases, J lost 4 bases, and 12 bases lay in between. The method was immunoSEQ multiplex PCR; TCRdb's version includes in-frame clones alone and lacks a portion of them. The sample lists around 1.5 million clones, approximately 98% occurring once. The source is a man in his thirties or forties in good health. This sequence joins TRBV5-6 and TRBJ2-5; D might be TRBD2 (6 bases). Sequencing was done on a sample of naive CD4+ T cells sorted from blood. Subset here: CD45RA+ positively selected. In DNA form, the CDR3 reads TGTGCCAGCAGTAGGGACTCCCCAGAGACCCAGTACTTC. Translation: CASSRDSPETQYF.